These T cell receptor beta chains were read from a single sample in a study of shared clonotypes between healthy human individuals. This table comes from immunoSEQ multiplex PCR, and its TCRdb copy is limited to in-frame clones, with some not included. Of around 2,000,000 clones detected, about 92% appear once; the ten largest clones hold about 1.8%. The sample comprised naive CD8+ T cells from PBMCs. The receptors derive from a man aged 18 to 35 in good health. Some clones in this sample may be carry-over from other donors' samples. The CDR3 runs from the conserved cysteine through the conserved F or W. Fields, in order: clone size, J gene, D gene, V gene, CDR3 DNA, CDR3 protein. The D gene is left open where the match is weak. Clone size is shown for a subset of rows, as once, few, many or a class of expanded clone.

clone_size: -; j_call: TRBJ2-7; d_call: -; v_call: TRBV27; cdr3_nt: TGTGCCAGCAGTTCGTTAGGGTCCTACGAGCAGTACTTC; cdr3_aa: CASSSLGSYEQYF
clone_size: -; j_call: TRBJ1-2; d_call: -; v_call: TRBV6-1; cdr3_nt: TGTGCCATAGGTACAAGGGACACCTTC; cdr3_aa: CAIGTRDTF
clone_size: -; j_call: TRBJ2-1; d_call: TRBD2; v_call: TRBV19; cdr3_nt: TGTGCCAGTAGCTGGCGGGGGGCCTACAATGAGCAGTTCTTC; cdr3_aa: CASSWRGAYNEQFF
clone_size: -; j_call: TRBJ2-1; d_call: TRBD2; v_call: TRBV7-2; cdr3_nt: TGTGCCAGCAGCTTAGCAAATCGGCTAGCGGGAGGAACGAAAGGCGATGAGCAGTTCTTC; cdr3_aa: CASSLANRLAGGTKGDEQFF
clone_size: -; j_call: TRBJ2-1; d_call: TRBD2; v_call: TRBV27; cdr3_nt: TGTGCCAGCAGTTTATTGGGTCTAGCGGGAGGGCCCTACGATGAGCAGTTCTTC; cdr3_aa: CASSLLGLAGGPYDEQFF
clone_size: few; j_call: TRBJ2-2; d_call: -; v_call: TRBV25-1; cdr3_nt: TGTGCCAGCAGTGATTACCCCGGGGAGCTGTTTTTT; cdr3_aa: CASSDYPGELFF
clone_size: -; j_call: TRBJ2-7; d_call: -; v_call: TRBV13; cdr3_nt: TGTGCCAGCAGCCAGGACAAGGCGGGTAGTGAGCAGTACTTC; cdr3_aa: CASSQDKAGSEQYF
clone_size: -; j_call: TRBJ2-1; d_call: -; v_call: TRBV5-1; cdr3_nt: TGCGCCAGCAGCTTGGCAGACGGACCCAAGCAGTTCTTC; cdr3_aa: CASSLADGPKQFF
clone_size: -; j_call: TRBJ2-3; d_call: TRBD2; v_call: TRBV6-5; cdr3_nt: TGTGCCAGCAGAGATAGCGGGAGCCCCCCAGATACGCAGTATTTT; cdr3_aa: CASRDSGSPPDTQYF
clone_size: -; j_call: TRBJ1-2; d_call: -; v_call: TRBV28; cdr3_nt: TGTGCCAGCAGCTCCTTCAGCGAGGCTAACTATGGCTACACCTTC; cdr3_aa: CASSSFSEANYGYTF
clone_size: few; j_call: TRBJ1-2; d_call: -; v_call: TRBV7-9; cdr3_nt: TGTGCCAGCAGCTTATCAGAAGCTAACTATGGCTACACCTTC; cdr3_aa: CASSLSEANYGYTF
clone_size: -; j_call: TRBJ1-2; d_call: -; v_call: TRBV27; cdr3_nt: TGTGCCAGCAGTCAACAATTAGGGTCTTATGGCTACACCTTC; cdr3_aa: CASSQQLGSYGYTF
clone_size: -; j_call: TRBJ2-1; d_call: -; v_call: TRBV11-1; cdr3_nt: TGTGCCAGCAGCTTAGGTCTAGGCTTGAGTGAGCAGTTCTTC; cdr3_aa: CASSLGLGLSEQFF
clone_size: -; j_call: TRBJ2-7; d_call: TRBD2; v_call: TRBV30; cdr3_nt: TGTGCCTGGAAGGGACTAGCGGATTCCTACGAGCAGTACTTC; cdr3_aa: CAWKGLADSYEQYF
clone_size: -; j_call: TRBJ1-1; d_call: -; v_call: TRBV6-6; cdr3_nt: TGTGCCAGCAGTTACTCTCGCCCGAACACTGAAGCTTTCTTT; cdr3_aa: CASSYSRPNTEAFF
clone_size: -; j_call: TRBJ2-1; d_call: -; v_call: TRBV6-6; cdr3_nt: TGTGCCAGCAGCCCCACGGGACATAAGGAGTACAATGAGCAGTTCTTC; cdr3_aa: CASSPTGHKEYNEQFF
clone_size: -; j_call: TRBJ2-7; d_call: TRBD1; v_call: TRBV14; cdr3_nt: TGTGCCACCGGACAGGCGAACAGCTACGAGCAGTACTTC; cdr3_aa: CATGQANSYEQYF
clone_size: once; j_call: TRBJ1-1; d_call: -; v_call: TRBV6-6; cdr3_nt: TGTGCCAGCACCGAGGGGACTGAAGCTTTCTTT; cdr3_aa: CASTEGTEAFF
clone_size: -; j_call: TRBJ1-4; d_call: TRBD1; v_call: TRBV5-6; cdr3_nt: TGTGCCAGCAGCTTGGGCACAGGGGGAAAACTGTTTTTT; cdr3_aa: CASSLGTGGKLFF
clone_size: -; j_call: TRBJ2-1; d_call: TRBD2; v_call: TRBV7-9; cdr3_nt: TGTGCCAGCAGCTTATCTCTAGCGGGAGCCCATGAGCAGTTCTTC; cdr3_aa: CASSLSLAGAHEQFF
clone_size: -; j_call: TRBJ1-5; d_call: -; v_call: TRBV6-4; cdr3_nt: TGTGCCAGCAGAGGGACACACAATCAGCCCCAGCATTTT; cdr3_aa: CASRGTHNQPQHF
clone_size: -; j_call: TRBJ2-7; d_call: -; v_call: TRBV27; cdr3_nt: TGTGCCAGCAGTCCTAGCGCCTACGAGCAGTACTTC; cdr3_aa: CASSPSAYEQYF
clone_size: -; j_call: TRBJ1-2; d_call: -; v_call: TRBV28; cdr3_nt: TGTGCCAGCAGTGGGACAACTAACTATGGCTACACCTTC; cdr3_aa: CASSGTTNYGYTF
clone_size: -; j_call: TRBJ1-1; d_call: TRBD1; v_call: TRBV10-3; cdr3_nt: TGTGCCATCAGTGAACCGGACAGGGGACCTGAAGCTTTCTTT; cdr3_aa: CAISEPDRGPEAFF
clone_size: -; j_call: TRBJ1-3; d_call: TRBD1; v_call: TRBV5-6; cdr3_nt: TGTGCCACCAGCATAGGGGGCAATGGAAACACCATATATTTT; cdr3_aa: CATSIGGNGNTIYF
clone_size: -; j_call: TRBJ1-1; d_call: -; v_call: TRBV9; cdr3_nt: TGTGCCAGCAGCGTTACCCAACAGGGTAAGCACACTGAAGCTTTCTTT; cdr3_aa: CASSVTQQGKHTEAFF
clone_size: -; j_call: TRBJ2-7; d_call: TRBD2; v_call: TRBV6-5; cdr3_nt: TGTGCCAGCAGTACTGGACTAGCAGGCTACGAGCAGTACTTC; cdr3_aa: CASSTGLAGYEQYF
clone_size: -; j_call: TRBJ2-2; d_call: TRBD1; v_call: TRBV4-2; cdr3_nt: TGTGCCAGCAGCCAAGATCCCGCCAGGACAGGGCCGAACACCGGGGAGCTGTTTTTT; cdr3_aa: CASSQDPARTGPNTGELFF
clone_size: -; j_call: TRBJ2-7; d_call: -; v_call: TRBV5-1; cdr3_nt: TGCGCCAGCAGCTTATCCCGGGGGAGTAATTACGAGCAGTACTTC; cdr3_aa: CASSLSRGSNYEQYF
clone_size: -; j_call: TRBJ2-3; d_call: -; v_call: TRBV7-9; cdr3_nt: TGTGCCAGCAGCACCACAGATACGCAGTATTTT; cdr3_aa: CASSTTDTQYF
clone_size: -; j_call: TRBJ2-1; d_call: TRBD1; v_call: TRBV29-1; cdr3_nt: TGCAGCGTTGAGGGGACAGGGCAAAATGAGCAGTTCTTC; cdr3_aa: CSVEGTGQNEQFF
clone_size: -; j_call: TRBJ2-7; d_call: -; v_call: TRBV28; cdr3_nt: TGTGCCAGCAGTTCCCTTCAGGGCAGGGCGTACGAGCAGTACTTC; cdr3_aa: CASSSLQGRAYEQYF
clone_size: -; j_call: TRBJ2-7; d_call: -; v_call: TRBV4-1; cdr3_nt: TGCGCCAGCAGCCCCTCCTCAGAGGGGTCCTACGAGCAGTACTTC; cdr3_aa: CASSPSSEGSYEQYF